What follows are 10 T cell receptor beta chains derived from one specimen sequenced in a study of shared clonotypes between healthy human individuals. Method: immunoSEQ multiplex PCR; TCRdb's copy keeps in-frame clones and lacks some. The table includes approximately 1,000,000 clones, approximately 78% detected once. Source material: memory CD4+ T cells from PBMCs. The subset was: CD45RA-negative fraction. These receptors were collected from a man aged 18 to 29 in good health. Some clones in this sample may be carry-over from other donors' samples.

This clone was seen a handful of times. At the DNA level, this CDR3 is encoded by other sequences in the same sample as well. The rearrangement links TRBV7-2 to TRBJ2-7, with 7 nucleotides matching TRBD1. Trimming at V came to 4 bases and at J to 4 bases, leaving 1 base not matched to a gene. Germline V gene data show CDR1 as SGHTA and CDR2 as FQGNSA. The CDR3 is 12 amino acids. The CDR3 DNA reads TGTGCCAGCAGCTCACAGGGGTACGAGCAGTACTTC. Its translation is CASSSQGYEQYF. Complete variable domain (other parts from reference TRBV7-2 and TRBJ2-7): GAGVSQSPSNKVTEKGKDVELRCDPISGHTALYWYRQSLGQGLEFLIYFQGNSAPDKSGLPSDRFSAERTGGSVSTLTIQRTQQEDSAVYLCASSSQGYEQYFGPGTRLTVT.

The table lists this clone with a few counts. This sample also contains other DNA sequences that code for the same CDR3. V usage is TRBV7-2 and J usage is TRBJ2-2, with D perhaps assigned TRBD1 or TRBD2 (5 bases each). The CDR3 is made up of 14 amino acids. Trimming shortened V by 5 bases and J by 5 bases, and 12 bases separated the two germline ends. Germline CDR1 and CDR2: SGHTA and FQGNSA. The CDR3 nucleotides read TGTGCCAGCAGCCCGGGACCTCATACCGGGGAGCTGTTTTTT. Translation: CASSPGPHTGELFF.

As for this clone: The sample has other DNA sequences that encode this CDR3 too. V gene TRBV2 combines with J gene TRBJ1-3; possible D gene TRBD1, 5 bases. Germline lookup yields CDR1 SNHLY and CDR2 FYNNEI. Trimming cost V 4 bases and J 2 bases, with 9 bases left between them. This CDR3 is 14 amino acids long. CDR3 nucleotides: TGTGCCAGCAGTGTTGGAGGGGCTGGAAACACCATATATTTT. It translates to CASSVGGAGNTIYF.

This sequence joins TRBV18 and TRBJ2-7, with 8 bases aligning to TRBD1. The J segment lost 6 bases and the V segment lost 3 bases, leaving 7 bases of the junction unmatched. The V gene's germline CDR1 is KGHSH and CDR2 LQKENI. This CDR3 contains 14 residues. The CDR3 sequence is CASSPATGEGEQYF. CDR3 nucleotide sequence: TGTGCCAGCTCACCCGCGACAGGGGAAGGCGAGCAGTACTTC.

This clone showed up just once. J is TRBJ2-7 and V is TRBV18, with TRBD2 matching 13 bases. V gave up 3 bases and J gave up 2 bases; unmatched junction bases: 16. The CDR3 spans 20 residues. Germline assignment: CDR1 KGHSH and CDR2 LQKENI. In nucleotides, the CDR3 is TGTGCCAGCTCACCCCAACGGACTAGCGGGAGAGTAATGCTCCCCTACGAGCAGTACTTC. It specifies CASSPQRTSGRVMLPYEQYF.

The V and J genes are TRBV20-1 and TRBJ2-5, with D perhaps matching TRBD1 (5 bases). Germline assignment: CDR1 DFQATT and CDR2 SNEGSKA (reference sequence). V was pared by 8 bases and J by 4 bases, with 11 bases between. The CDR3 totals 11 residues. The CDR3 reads CSPGQGETQYF. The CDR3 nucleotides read TGCAGTCCAGGGCAGGGAGAGACCCAGTACTTC.

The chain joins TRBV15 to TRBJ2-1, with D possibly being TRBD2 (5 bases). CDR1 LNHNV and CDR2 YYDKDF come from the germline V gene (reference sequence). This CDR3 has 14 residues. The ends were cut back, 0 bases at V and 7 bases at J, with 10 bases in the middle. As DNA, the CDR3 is TGTGCCACCAGCAGAGATCGGACTTCAAATGAGCAGTTCTTC. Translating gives CATSRDRTSNEQFF.

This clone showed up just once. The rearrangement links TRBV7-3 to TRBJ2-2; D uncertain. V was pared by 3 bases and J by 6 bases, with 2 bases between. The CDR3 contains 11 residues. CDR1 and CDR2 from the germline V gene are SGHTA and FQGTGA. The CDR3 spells CASSLAGELFF. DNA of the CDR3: TGTGCCAGCAGCTTGGCCGGGGAGCTGTTTTTT.

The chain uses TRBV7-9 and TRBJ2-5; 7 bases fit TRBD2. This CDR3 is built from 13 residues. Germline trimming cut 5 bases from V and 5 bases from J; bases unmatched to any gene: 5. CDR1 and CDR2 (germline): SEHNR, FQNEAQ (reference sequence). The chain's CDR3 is CASSRGREETQYF. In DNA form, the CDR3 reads TGTGCCAGCAGCCGTGGGAGGGAGGAGACCCAGTACTTC.

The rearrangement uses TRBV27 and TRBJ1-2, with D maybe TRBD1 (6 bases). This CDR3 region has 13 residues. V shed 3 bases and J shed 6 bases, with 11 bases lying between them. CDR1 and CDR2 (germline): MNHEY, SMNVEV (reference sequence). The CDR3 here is CASSFSGANGYTF. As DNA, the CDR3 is TGTGCCAGCAGTTTTTCAGGGGCAAATGGCTACACCTTC.